A selection of T cell receptor beta chains follows, all from one sample in a study of cytomegalovirus exposure and HLA in healthy donors. TCRdb keeps only in-frame clones here, not all; method: immunoSEQ multiplex PCR. The sample has about 59,000 clones, about 90% seen once. Sequenced sample: PBMCs. The receptors shown here come from a man under 40 in good health and CMV-seropositive. Both conserved end residues are part of each CDR3. A D gene is named only where the DNA matches it firmly. A clone size is listed for some rows: how often the clone was seen (once, few, many), or a class if it is expanded.

size: -
length: 12
D: TRBD1
J: TRBJ1-1
V: TRBV28
CDR3: CASAGGNTEAFF

size: -
length: 15
D: TRBD1
J: TRBJ2-1
V: TRBV9
CDR3: CASSEDRGSYNEQFF

size: -
length: 13
D: TRBD1
J: TRBJ1-1
V: TRBV6-5
CDR3: CASRRDRNTEAFF

size: -
length: 11
D: -
J: TRBJ1-1
V: TRBV28
CDR3: CASSLGPQAFF

size: -
length: 14
D: -
J: TRBJ2-2
V: TRBV6-4
CDR3: CASSVAGNTGELFF

size: few
length: 15
D: -
J: TRBJ1-2
V: TRBV6-5
CDR3: CASSYTDQGLRGYTF

size: -
length: 17
D: -
J: TRBJ1-2
V: TRBV27
CDR3: CASSSRVGSSQNYGYTF

size: -
length: 15
D: TRBD2
J: TRBJ2-7
V: TRBV11-2
CDR3: CASSFPGTREYEQYF

size: once
length: 15
D: TRBD1
J: TRBJ2-7
V: TRBV5-1
CDR3: CASSYGTGISYEQYF

size: -
length: 16
D: TRBD1
J: TRBJ1-1
V: TRBV28
CDR3: CASSLSDRGPGTEAFF

size: -
length: 15
D: TRBD1
J: TRBJ2-1
V: TRBV27
CDR3: CASSLTGAIYNEQFF

size: -
length: 14
D: TRBD1
J: TRBJ1-1
V: TRBV5-1
CDR3: CASSQTGVNTEAFF

size: -
length: 14
D: -
J: TRBJ1-2
V: TRBV9
CDR3: CASSVAGGGFGYTF

size: -
length: 13
D: TRBD2
J: TRBJ2-5
V: TRBV11-2
CDR3: CASSPSGGETQYF

size: -
length: 14
D: -
J: TRBJ2-5
V: TRBV4-1
CDR3: CASSRQQEGETQYF

size: -
length: 15
D: TRBD2
J: TRBJ2-2
V: TRBV2
CDR3: CASSARTSEPGELFF

size: -
length: 14
D: -
J: TRBJ1-5
V: TRBV7-2
CDR3: CASSVPGTNQPQHF

size: -
length: 15
D: TRBD1
J: TRBJ1-2
V: TRBV5-4
CDR3: CASSPGGQPFYGYTF

size: -
length: 13
D: TRBD1
J: TRBJ2-7
V: TRBV5-1
CDR3: CASSAQGAYEQYF

size: -
length: 14
D: -
J: TRBJ1-5
V: TRBV7-8
CDR3: CASSPREWVQPQHF

size: -
length: 15
D: TRBD1
J: TRBJ1-3
V: TRBV18
CDR3: CASSRTGGTGNTIYF

size: -
length: 14
D: -
J: TRBJ2-7
V: TRBV6-5
CDR3: CASSYSEGPYEQYF

size: few
length: 12
D: -
J: TRBJ2-1
V: TRBV9
CDR3: CASSDGYNEQFF

size: -
length: 16
D: TRBD2
J: TRBJ2-1
V: TRBV7-3
CDR3: CASSLTSGRPYNEQFF

size: -
length: 14
D: -
J: TRBJ2-3
V: TRBV19
CDR3: CASSIGLAADTQYF

size: -
length: 13
D: -
J: TRBJ2-5
V: TRBV27
CDR3: CASSLLRGETQYF

size: -
length: 15
D: -
J: TRBJ2-6
V: TRBV23-1
CDR3: CASSLSHSGANVLTF

size: -
length: 16
D: -
J: -
V: TRBV19
CDR3: CASSIDLSTGSYEQYF